These 16 T cell receptor beta chains originate from one sample sequenced in a study of cytotoxic CD8 clonotypes in ibrutinib-treated CLL. Sequencing was performed with immunoSEQ multiplex PCR; in TCRdb, only in-frame clones are kept and a portion is missing. The table lists approximately 15,000 clones, around 61% of them singletons. The sample here was PBMCs, taken before ibrutinib treatment. The receptors stem from a human donor with chronic lymphocytic leukemia.

This sequence joins TRBV6-5 and TRBJ2-7; tentative D call: TRBD2 (5 bases). CDR3 size: 14 residues. The V end lost 4 bases, the J end lost 3 bases, and 13 bases lay between the germline ends. Germline CDR1 MNHEY, CDR2 SVGAGI. The chain's CDR3 is CASSSYPGSYEQYF. The CDR3 DNA sequence: TGTGCCAGCAGTTCCTACCCTGGGAGCTACGAGCAGTACTTC.

This rearrangement joins TRBV28 to TRBJ1-2; D perhaps matches TRBD1 (5 bases). V dropped 3 bases and J dropped 4 bases, with 15 bases sitting between them. This CDR3 comprises 15 residues. Per the germline V gene, CDR1 is MDHEN and CDR2 is SYDVKM. Written as DNA, the CDR3 is TGTGCCAGCAGTTTCCCCTCCCAGGGAGCCTATGGCTACACCTTC. Translated: CASSFPSQGAYGYTF.

The chain recombines TRBV6-5 with TRBJ1-1, with a possible D match to TRBD1 (6 bases). CDR3 length: 15 amino acids. Germline V gene sequence: CDR1 MNHEY, CDR2 SVGAGI. Trimming took 10 bases from V and 7 from J, leaving 25 bases between them. CDR3 amino acids: CAIAVGVAGASEAFF. For the CDR3, the DNA is TGTGCCATCGCAGTGGGGGTTGCGGGGGCGAGTGAAGCTTTCTTT.

V usage is TRBV5-6 and J usage is TRBJ1-4; D is ambiguous. CDR3 length: 13 amino acids. Trimming cost V 4 bases and J 5 bases, with 9 bases left between them. Germline V gene data show CDR1 as SGHDT and CDR2 as YYEEEE. CDR3 DNA sequence: TGTGCCAGCAGCATGACGGTAAATGAAAAACTGTTTTTT. It specifies CASSMTVNEKLFF.

This chain joins TRBV11-2 and TRBJ2-3, with 9 bases that match TRBD1. The CDR3 is made up of 17 amino acids. Germline CDR1 and CDR2: SGHAT and FQNNGV. The ends lost 5 bases at V and 2 bases at J; junction bases unmatched: 11. The CDR3: CASSGGTRTGVTDTQYF. CDR3 sequence (DNA): TGTGCCAGCAGCGGGGGAACCCGGACAGGGGTCACAGATACGCAGTATTTT. The whole variable domain, remainder taken from reference TRBV11-2 and TRBJ2-3, is EAGVAQSPRYKIIEKRQSVAFWCNPISGHATLYWYQQILGQGPKLLIQFQNNGVVDDSQLPKDRFSAERLKGVDSTLKIQPAKLEDSAVYLCASSGGTRTGVTDTQYFGPGTRLTVL.

The count of this clone is one. The gene calls are TRBV5-6 and TRBJ1-1; 9 nucleotides match TRBD1. Per the germline V gene, CDR1 is SGHDT and CDR2 is YYEEEE. Germline trimming cut 0 bases from V and 1 base from J; bases unmatched to any gene: 1. This CDR3 is built from 15 residues. The CDR3 protein is CASSLVGQGNTEAFF. The CDR3 DNA reads as TGTGCCAGCAGCTTGGTGGGACAGGGGAACACTGAAGCTTTCTTT.

The chain employs TRBV19 and TRBJ1-5, with 8 bases that match TRBD1. CDR3 size: 15 residues. Germline lookup yields CDR1 LNHDA and CDR2 SQIVND (reference sequence). V was clipped by 5 bases and J by 3 bases; unmatched bases: 6. The CDR3 loop is CASSLQGGTNQPQHF. In DNA form, the CDR3 reads TGTGCCAGTAGTTTACAGGGGGGGACCAATCAGCCCCAGCATTTT.

The rearrangement links TRBV28 to TRBJ2-3; D is tentatively TRBD1 or TRBD2 (5 bases each). The germline CDR1 and CDR2 sequences are MDHEN and SYDVKM. This CDR3 is built from 14 residues. The germline V and J ends were trimmed by 6 bases and 5 bases, with 15 bases remaining between them. The CDR3 protein is CASRGAGRLDTQYF. The CDR3 nucleotides read TGTGCCAGCAGAGGGGCGGGTCGGTTAGATACGCAGTATTTT.

This clone was detected only a few times. At one of its ends the junction is not consistent with the germline gene, which may arise from a read error. This rearrangement joins TRBV7-8 to TRBJ2-7; D gene ambiguous. This CDR3 is built from 13 residues. Germline-derived CDR1 and CDR2 are SGHVS and FQNEAQ. The DNA for the CDR3 is TGTGCCAGCAACTTACCCCCGACGGCGCCGGCGTCATTC. It is translated as CASNLPPTAPASF. Variable domain in full (rest from reference TRBV7-8 and TRBJ2-7): GAGVSQSPRYKVAKRGQDVALRCDPISGHVSLFWYQQALGQGPEFLTYFQNEAQLDKSGLPSDRFFAERPEGSVSTLKIQRTQQEDSAVYLCASNLPPTAPASFGPGTRLTVT.

The chain recombines TRBV5-1 with TRBJ1-3; the D is unclear. The germline CDR1 and CDR2 sequences are SGHRS and YFSETQ. This CDR3 spans 14 amino acids. Trimming stripped 5 bases from V and 0 bases from J, with 9 bases between. This chain's CDR3 is CASRVFGSGNTIYF. CDR3 nucleotide sequence: TGCGCCAGCAGGGTTTTCGGCTCTGGAAACACCATATATTTT.

This chain links TRBV7-2 with TRBJ2-7; 7 bases map to TRBD2. J was trimmed by 6 bases and V by 3 bases; bases with no gene match: 5. The CDR3 spans 13 residues. CDR1 is SGHTA and CDR2 is FQGNSA in the germline V gene. CDR3 residues: CASSLLTGGEQYF. CDR3 bases: TGTGCCAGCAGCTTGTTAACGGGAGGCGAGCAGTACTTC.

The chain employs TRBV4-2 and TRBJ2-3; D is undetermined. CDR1 and CDR2 from the germline V gene are LGHNA and YNFKEQ. V lost 4 bases to trimming and J lost 2 bases, with 13 bases between them. The CDR3 length is 15 residues. This CDR3 is CASSPSRRPTDTQYF. DNA for the CDR3: TGTGCCAGCAGCCCCTCCCGACGTCCCACAGATACGCAGTATTTT.

The rearrangement joins TRBV13 to TRBJ1-6, with TRBD1 matching over 8 bases. Germline V gives CDR1 PRHDT, CDR2 FYEKMQ (reference sequence). Trimming took 5 bases from V and 7 from J; bases not matched to a gene: 4. The CDR3 is 14 amino acids. CDR3 nucleotide sequence: TGTGCCAGCAGCGACCGGGACAGGAATTCACCCCTCCACTTT. Translated: CASSDRDRNSPLHF. Supplemented by reference TRBV13 and TRBJ1-6, the full variable domain reads AAGVIQSPRHLIKEKRETATLKCYPIPRHDTVYWYQQGPGQDPQFLISFYEKMQSDKGSIPDRFSAQQFSDYHSELNMSSLELGDSALYFCASSDRDRNSPLHFGNGTRLTVT.

The chain combines TRBV6-1 with TRBJ1-4, with 9 positions matching TRBD1. The V gene end was trimmed by 8 bases and the J gene end by 7 bases; junction bases not matched to a gene: 8. Germline assignment: CDR1 MNHNS and CDR2 SASEGT. This CDR3 has 14 amino acids. CDR3 sequence: CASARGQGGEKLFF. The CDR3, as DNA: TGTGCCAGCGCCAGGGGACAGGGCGGTGAAAAACTGTTTTTT.

The chain recombines TRBV30 with TRBJ1-2, with D unclear. Deletions cut 2 bases from V and 3 bases from J, with 13 bases between. This CDR3 region has 14 residues. Germline values: CDR1 GTSNPN, CDR2 SVGIG (reference sequence). This CDR3 reads CAWSRARGDYGYTF. DNA for the CDR3: TGTGCCTGGAGTAGGGCCCGCGGGGACTATGGCTACACCTTC.

The rearrangement joins TRBV6-6 to TRBJ2-2; D unclear. This CDR3 is built from 13 residues. In germline, CDR1 is MNHNY, CDR2 SVGAGI (reference sequence). V was shortened by 7 bases and J by 4 bases, with 10 bases between the two germline ends. CDR3 residues: CASNILSTGELFF. CDR3 in DNA: TGTGCCAGCAATATACTCAGCACCGGGGAGCTGTTTTTT.